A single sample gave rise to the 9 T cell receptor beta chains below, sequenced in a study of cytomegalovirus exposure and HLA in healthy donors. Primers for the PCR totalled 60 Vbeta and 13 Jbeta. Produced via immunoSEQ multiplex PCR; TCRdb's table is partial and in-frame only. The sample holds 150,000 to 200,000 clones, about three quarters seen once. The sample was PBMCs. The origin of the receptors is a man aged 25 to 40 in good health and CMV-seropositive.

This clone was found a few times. Here the CDR3 DNA reads TGTGCCAGCAGCTTAGCGCAATCATTGCGGGGGGAGCTGTTTTTT. This translates into CASSLAQSLRGELFF. The chain links TRBV7-9 to TRBJ2-2; D unclear. The CDR3 length is 15 residues. Germline V gene data show CDR1 as SEHNR and CDR2 as FQNEAQ (reference sequence). V lost 0 bases to trimming and J lost 8 bases, with 13 bases between them. The full variable domain, its missing parts supplied by reference TRBV7-9 and TRBJ2-2, is DTGVSQNPRHKITKRGQNVTFRCDPISEHNRLYWYRQTLGQGPEFLTYFQNEAQLEKSRLLSDRFSAERPKGSFSTLEIQRTEQGDSAMYLCASSLAQSLRGELFFGEGSRLTVL.

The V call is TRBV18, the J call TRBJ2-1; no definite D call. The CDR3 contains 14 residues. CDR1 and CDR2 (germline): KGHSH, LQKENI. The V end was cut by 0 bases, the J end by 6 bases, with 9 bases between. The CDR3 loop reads CASSPPPYGNEQFF. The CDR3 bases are TGTGCCAGCTCACCACCGCCGTACGGCAATGAGCAGTTCTTC.

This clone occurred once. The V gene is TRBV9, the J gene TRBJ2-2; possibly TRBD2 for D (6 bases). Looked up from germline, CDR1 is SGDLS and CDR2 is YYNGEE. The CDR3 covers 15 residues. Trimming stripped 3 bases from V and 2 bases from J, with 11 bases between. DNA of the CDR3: TGTGCCAGCAGCGGCACTAGCTTTAACACCGGGGAGCTGTTTTTT. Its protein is CASSGTSFNTGELFF.

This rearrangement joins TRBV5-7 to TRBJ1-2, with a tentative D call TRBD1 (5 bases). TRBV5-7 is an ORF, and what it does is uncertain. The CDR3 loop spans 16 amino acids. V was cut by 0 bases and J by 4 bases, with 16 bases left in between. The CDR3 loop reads CASSLATEGGTYGYTF. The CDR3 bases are TGTGCCAGCAGCTTGGCGACAGAAGGAGGGACCTATGGCTACACCTTC.

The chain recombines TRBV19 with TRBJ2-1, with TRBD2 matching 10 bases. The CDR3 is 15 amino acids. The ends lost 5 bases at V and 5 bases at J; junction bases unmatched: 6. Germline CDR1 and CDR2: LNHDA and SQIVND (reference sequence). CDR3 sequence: CASSARLAGNNEQFF. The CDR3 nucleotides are TGTGCCAGTAGTGCCCGACTAGCGGGCAACAATGAGCAGTTCTTC.

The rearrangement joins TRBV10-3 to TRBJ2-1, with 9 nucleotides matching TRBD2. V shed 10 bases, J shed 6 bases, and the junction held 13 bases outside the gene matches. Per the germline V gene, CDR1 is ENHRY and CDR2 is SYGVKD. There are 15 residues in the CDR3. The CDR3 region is CATSGTSPGFNEQFF. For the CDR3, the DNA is TGTGCCACCTCCGGGACTAGCCCGGGGTTCAATGAGCAGTTCTTC.

For the CDR3, the DNA is TGTGCCAGCAGCAACAATCAGGGGGCGGGCACTGAAGCTTTCTTT. This sequence encodes CASSNNQGAGTEAFF. This chain connects TRBV28 to TRBJ1-1; 8 nucleotides line up with TRBD1. Losses at the gene ends were 6 bases for V and 4 bases for J; bases not matched to a gene: 10. The CDR3 covers 15 residues. Germline V gene data show CDR1 as MDHEN and CDR2 as SYDVKM.

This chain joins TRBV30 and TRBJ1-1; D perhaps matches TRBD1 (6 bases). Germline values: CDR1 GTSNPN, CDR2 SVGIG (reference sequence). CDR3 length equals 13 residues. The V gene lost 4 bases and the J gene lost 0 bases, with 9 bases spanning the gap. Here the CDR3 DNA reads TGTGCCTGGACGGGACAAGTGAACACTGAAGCTTTCTTT. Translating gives CAWTGQVNTEAFF.

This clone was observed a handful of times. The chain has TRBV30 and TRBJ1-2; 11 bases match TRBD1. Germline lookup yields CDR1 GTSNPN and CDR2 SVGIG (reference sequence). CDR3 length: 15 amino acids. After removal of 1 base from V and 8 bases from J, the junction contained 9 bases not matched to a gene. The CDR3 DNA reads TGTGCCTGGAGTGCCGGGACAGGGGGAGTTTTCGGCTACACCTTC. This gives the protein CAWSAGTGGVFGYTF.